The subject of this entry is one TCR beta chain. Its antigen is not identified. The same CDR3 is also encoded by other DNA sequences in this sample. The record originates from a study of shared clonotypes between healthy human individuals. This table comes from immunoSEQ multiplex PCR, and its TCRdb copy is limited to in-frame clones, with some not included. The sample lists fewer than 1.6 million clones; about 98.5% were seen once. The CDR3 has 13 amino acids. Trimming took off 3 bases at V and 0 bases at J, with 6 bases between the two ends. Germline V gene data show CDR1 as LNHDA and CDR2 as SQIVND (reference sequence). Study-wide results and caveats: Larger estimated richness was generally recorded for naive subsets relative to memory subsets. Rarefaction gave evidence that sorted-subset sequencing remained incomplete despite large depth.

This clonotype originated in a man in his thirties or forties in good health. This rearrangement joins TRBV19 to TRBJ2-7; D unresolved. Input material: naive CD4+ T cells sorted from blood. Regarding subset: CD45RA+ positively selected. CDR3 residues: CASSIGFSYEQYF. For the CDR3, the DNA is TGTGCCAGTAGTATCGGCTTCTCCTACGAGCAGTACTTC.